The source of this T cell receptor beta chain is a study of blood T cell repertoires in COVID-19. Study information: Material from acute and convalescent COVID-19 was sourced from the United States, Italy and Spain. Nucleic acid was either cDNA or gDNA, and it came from T cells, B-cell-depleted T cells, or PBMCs.

CDR3 length equals 14 residues. Germline V lookup: CDR1 SNHLY, CDR2 FYNNEI. V trimming: 5 bases; J trimming: 1 base; junction bases outside the gene matches: 2. This clone was seen a few times. In the authors' methods: Amplification from reference gene primers served as the basis for estimated nucleated cell counts. Only in-frame clones appear in the TCRdb table, and some are missing; sequencing was by immunoSEQ multiplex PCR. The V and J calls and clone size were taken over from that table, and D and trimming were inferred from the DNA. This table holds approximately 280,000 clones, approximately 84% found once.

Sequencing was carried out using peripheral blood. The sequence derives from a woman aged 30 to 39 who had recovered from COVID-19. The chain couples TRBV2 to TRBJ1-3; TRBD1 agrees at 7 bases. CDR3 protein: CASSSQGSGNTIYF. The CDR3 DNA reads as TGTGCCAGCAGTTCACAGGGGTCTGGAAACACCATATATTTT.